The 26 T cell receptor beta chains given below trace back to one sample, sequenced in a study of cytotoxic CD8 clonotypes in ibrutinib-treated CLL. TCRdb keeps only in-frame clones here, not all; method: immunoSEQ multiplex PCR. The repertoire includes roughly 200,000 clones, around 75% of them detected once, and around 5.9% sits in the top ten. The material was PBMCs, obtained after 12 months of ibrutinib treatment. Source of these receptors: a human donor with chronic lymphocytic leukemia.

This clone was seen more than once but under ten times. The V call is TRBV18, the J call TRBJ1-1; no clear D gene. Germline loops: CDR1 KGHSH, CDR2 LQKENI. Trimming took off 1 base at V and 7 bases at J, with 10 bases between the two ends. The CDR3 runs to 13 residues. CDR3 coding DNA: TGTGCCAGCTCACCACGTTCAGCCGTTGAAGCTTTCTTT. It encodes CASSPRSAVEAFF.

The chain is built from TRBV5-6 and TRBJ2-7; the match to TRBD2 covers 11 bases. Germline CDR1 and CDR2: SGHDT and YYEEEE. The CDR3 sequence is 17 residues long. V was clipped by 4 bases and J by 0 bases; unmatched bases: 9. CDR3 amino acids: CASSRGLAGLSSYEQYF. DNA for the CDR3: TGTGCCAGCAGCCGTGGACTAGCGGGTCTTAGCTCCTACGAGCAGTACTTC. Supplemented by reference TRBV5-6 and TRBJ2-7, the full variable domain reads DAGVTQSPTHLIKTRGQQVTLRCSPKSGHDTVSWYQQALGQGPQFIFQYYEEEERQRGNFPDRFSGHQFPNYSSELNVNALLLGDSALYLCASSRGLAGLSSYEQYFGPGTRLTVT.

For the CDR3, the DNA is TGTGCCAGCTCACCACCTCCGTGGACAGCATCCCCCTTCGAGCAGTACTTC. It yields the protein CASSPPPWTASPFEQYF. This sequence joins TRBV18 and TRBJ2-7, with D perhaps TRBD1 (6 bases). The CDR3 spans 17 residues. Trimming stripped 0 bases from V and 6 bases from J, with 21 bases between. Germline CDR1 KGHSH, CDR2 LQKENI.

This clone was seen a few times. This sequence joins TRBV7-2 and TRBJ2-7; D is unresolved. CDR1 SGHTA and CDR2 FQGNSA come from the germline V gene. CDR3 length: 11 residues. Trimming took 3 bases from V and 4 from J, leaving 4 bases between them. CDR3 DNA: TGTGCCAGCAGCTTTGAGTACGAGCAGTACTTC. Translating it yields CASSFEYEQYF.

This clone was detected only once. This chain connects TRBV20-1 to TRBJ1-1, with D unresolved. The CDR3 is 11 amino acids. V was shortened by 2 bases and J by 8 bases, with 9 bases between the two germline ends. The V gene's germline CDR1 is DFQATT and CDR2 SNEGSKA (reference sequence). The CDR3 sequence: CSARKRGEAFF. CDR3 DNA sequence: TGCAGTGCTAGAAAACGTGGGGAAGCTTTCTTT.

CDR3 nucleotide sequence: TGTGCCAGCAGTGATGGAGCGGGGGTAACCTACGAGCAGTACTTC. Its translation is CASSDGAGVTYEQYF. The chain links TRBV6-1 to TRBJ2-7; 8 positions match TRBD2. This CDR3 has 15 amino acids. Looked up from germline, CDR1 is MNHNS and CDR2 is SASEGT. V lost 3 bases to trimming and J lost 2 bases; unmatched junction nucleotides: 6.

The chain is built from TRBV9 and TRBJ2-1, with a possible D match to TRBD2 (6 bases). Trimming removed 0 bases at V and 7 bases at J, with 8 bases between. The CDR3 has 13 residues. Germline V gene data show CDR1 as SGDLS and CDR2 as YYNGEE. The CDR3 bases are TGTGCCAGCAGCGTAGGTAGCGGAAATGAGCAGTTCTTC. Translated, it gives CASSVGSGNEQFF. Together with reference TRBV9 and TRBJ2-1, the CDR3 gives the full variable domain: DSGVTQTPKHLITATGQRVTLRCSPRSGDLSVYWYQQSLDQGLQFLIQYYNGEERAKGNILERFSAQQFPDLHSELNLSSLELGDSALYFCASSVGSGNEQFFGPGTRLTVL.

This clone has more than one count but fewer than ten. The chain's CDR3 is CASSPRPHREDTGELFF. As DNA, the CDR3 is TGTGCCAGCAGTCCTAGACCCCACAGGGAGGATACCGGGGAGCTGTTTTTT. The chain combines TRBV28 with TRBJ2-2; D may be TRBD1 or TRBD2 (6 bases each). The CDR3 consists of 17 residues. The germline gives CDR1 MDHEN, CDR2 SYDVKM. The V and J ends lost 5 bases and 5 bases respectively, with 21 bases between them.

The chain combines TRBV7-9 with TRBJ2-7, with 8 nucleotides matching TRBD1. Trimming removed 6 bases from V and 2 bases from J; junction bases left unmatched: 9. CDR1 is SEHNR, CDR2 FQNEAQ, per germline (reference sequence). The CDR3 has 15 residues. The CDR3 nucleotides read TGTGCCAGCAGTCCTGCCGGGACAGGCACCTACGAGCAGTACTTC. This translates into CASSPAGTGTYEQYF.

V is TRBV10-1 and J is TRBJ2-7, with unresolved D. The CDR3 covers 13 residues. In germline, CDR1 is WNHNN, CDR2 SYGVQD (reference sequence). V was trimmed by 6 bases and J by 0 bases, leaving 9 bases between them. The CDR3 DNA is TGCGCCAGCAGAACTACCTTCTCCTACGAGCAGTACTTC. This gives the protein CASRTTFSYEQYF.

Remarks on this clone: This sample includes further DNA sequences coding for the same CDR3. The gene calls are TRBV7-2 and TRBJ2-7; a weak D match, TRBD1 (6 bases). The length of the CDR3 is 12 residues. V was pared by 6 bases and J by 3 bases, with 9 bases between. Looked up from germline, CDR1 is SGHTA and CDR2 is FQGNSA. This chain's CDR3 is CASSSQGYEQYF. Written as DNA, the CDR3 is TGTGCCAGCAGTTCACAGGGCTACGAGCAGTACTTC. The variable domain in full, completed from reference TRBV7-2 and TRBJ2-7, reads GAGVSQSPSNKVTEKGKDVELRCDPISGHTALYWYRQSLGQGLEFLIYFQGNSAPDKSGLPSDRFSAERTGGSVSTLTIQRTQQEDSAVYLCASSSQGYEQYFGPGTRLTVT.

J is TRBJ1-1 and V is TRBV1; the listed D gene, TRBD1, was not tested against the DNA. TRBV1 is a listed pseudogene. The CDR3 extends over 20 amino acids. CDR3 protein: CTSSHPDRVRFSLLDTEAFF. In DNA form, the CDR3 reads TGCACCAGCAGCCACCCAGACAGGGTCCGGTTTAGCTTATTGGACACTGAAGCTTTCTTT.

With regard to this clone: One end of the junction fails to match germline, which may point to a read error. The chain has TRBV9 and TRBJ2-7, with D perhaps TRBD2 (5 bases). Germline V lookup: CDR1 SGDLS, CDR2 YYNGEE. CDR3 length: 13 residues. The DNA for the CDR3 is TGTGCCAGCCGGGCCAAAGGGAACACCCCCAGCGGCTTC. Protein: CASRAKGNTPSGF.

The chain employs TRBV11-2 and TRBJ1-4; D gene uncertain. V lost 2 bases and J lost 6, with 13 bases in between. This CDR3 has 15 residues. The V gene's germline CDR1 is SGHAT and CDR2 FQNNGV. CDR3 residues: CASSLFGPADEKLFF. The CDR3 DNA is TGTGCCAGCAGCTTATTTGGTCCAGCTGATGAAAAACTGTTTTTT.

The V call is TRBV4-2, the J call TRBJ2-7; TRBD2 might be the D (5 bases). V was cut by 1 base and J by 0 bases, with 13 bases left in between. The CDR3 is 16 amino acids. Germline values: CDR1 LGHNA, CDR2 YNFKEQ. The CDR3 DNA sequence: TGTGCCAGCAGCCAAGTTATTGGACTCTCCTCCTACGAGCAGTACTTC. The encoded protein is CASSQVIGLSSYEQYF.

The V gene is TRBV5-1, the J gene TRBJ1-1; the D is unclear. CDR1 and CDR2 (germline): SGHRS, YFSETQ. V was clipped by 1 base and J by 3 bases, with 10 bases between them. The CDR3 is 14 residues long. The CDR3, as DNA: TGCGCCAGCAGCTTGTCGGTGGGGTACACTGAAGCTTTCTTT. This sequence encodes CASSLSVGYTEAFF.

The V call is TRBV19, the J call TRBJ1-2; no reliable D call. The V end lost 5 bases, the J end lost 4 bases, and 17 bases lay between the germline ends. The CDR3 length is 15 residues. The germline CDR1 and CDR2 sequences are LNHDA and SQIVND (reference sequence). The CDR3 DNA sequence: TGTGCCAGTAGTTTAGGCAGGAGCTTCAGCTATGGCTACACCTTC. Encoded protein: CASSLGRSFSYGYTF.

The chain couples TRBV5-6 to TRBJ2-7; the D is unclear. The CDR3 sequence is 16 residues long. In germline, CDR1 is SGHDT, CDR2 YYEEEE. V was shortened by 2 bases and J by 3 bases, with 18 bases between the two germline ends. The CDR3 loop reads CASSFFVWQDHYEQYF. CDR3 nucleotides: TGTGCCAGCAGCTTTTTCGTTTGGCAAGATCACTACGAGCAGTACTTC.

This chain connects TRBV27 to TRBJ1-1; D uncertain. Germline loops: CDR1 MNHEY, CDR2 SMNVEV (reference sequence). The CDR3 spans 16 residues. The V end lost 6 bases, the J end lost 1 base, and 18 bases lay between the germline ends. This CDR3 reads CASSLFLQGSNTEAFF. CDR3 DNA sequence: TGTGCCAGCAGCCTTTTTCTCCAAGGGTCGAACACTGAAGCTTTCTTT.

V and J are TRBV6-6 and TRBJ1-2, with no clear D. The germline gives CDR1 MNHNY, CDR2 SVGAGI (reference sequence). Between the trimmed V and J ends, which lost 5 bases and 6 bases, there was a span of 13 bases. CDR3 size: 13 residues. The CDR3 loop reads CASSPPREDGYTF. The CDR3 region has the DNA TGTGCCAGCAGTCCTCCGCGGGAGGATGGCTACACCTTC.

This sequence joins TRBV9 and TRBJ1-5, with D perhaps TRBD1 (6 bases). V was shortened by 4 bases and J by 7 bases, with 18 bases between the two germline ends. CDR1 SGDLS and CDR2 YYNGEE come from the germline V gene. This CDR3 comprises 15 residues. This CDR3 reads CASSRTRGSGQPQHF. CDR3 sequence (DNA): TGTGCCAGCAGCCGAACCAGGGGTTCGGGGCAGCCCCAGCATTTT.

The chain uses TRBV9 and TRBJ2-3, with 11 bases fitting TRBD2. Germline CDR1 SGDLS, CDR2 YYNGEE. V trimming: 5 bases; J trimming: 11 bases; junction bases outside the gene matches: 13. The CDR3 has 15 amino acids. This CDR3 is CASRSPGLADSKQYF. Here the CDR3 DNA reads TGTGCCAGCAGAAGTCCGGGACTAGCGGACTCGAAGCAGTATTTT.

V usage is TRBV6-6 and J usage is TRBJ2-3; D is perhaps TRBD2 (6 bases). This CDR3 comprises 12 residues. The V end lost 6 bases, the J end lost 11 bases, and 15 bases lay between the germline ends. CDR1 is MNHNY and CDR2 is SVGAGI in the germline V gene (reference sequence). CDR3 nucleotides: TGTGCCAGCAGGTATTCGGGGGTGGAGCAGTATTTT. Translating it yields CASRYSGVEQYF.

This clone appeared a single time. The rearrangement uses TRBV9 and TRBJ2-5; TRBD2 aligns across 9 bases. J was trimmed by 4 bases and V by 0 bases; bases with no gene match: 4. Germline values: CDR1 SGDLS, CDR2 YYNGEE. The CDR3 has 15 amino acids. This CDR3 reads CASSVASGIVETQYF. The CDR3 DNA sequence: TGTGCCAGCAGCGTAGCTAGCGGGATCGTAGAGACCCAGTACTTC.

The rearrangement joins TRBV7-9 to TRBJ1-1; D is perhaps TRBD1 (6 bases). V was trimmed by 3 bases and J by 0 bases, leaving 11 bases between them. The CDR3 consists of 15 residues. Germline CDR1 reads SEHNR; CDR2 reads FQNEAQ (reference sequence). CDR3: CASSFRTAMNTEAFF. Written as DNA, the CDR3 is TGTGCCAGCAGCTTTCGGACAGCCATGAACACTGAAGCTTTCTTT.

The CDR3 reads CAWRPGQNSPLHF. The CDR3 DNA reads as TGTGCCTGGAGGCCGGGACAGAATTCACCCCTCCACTTT. V is TRBV30 and J is TRBJ1-6, with 7 positions matching TRBD1. Looked up from germline, CDR1 is GTSNPN and CDR2 is SVGIG (reference sequence). The CDR3 spans 13 residues. The junction had 3 bases not matched to a gene; V was cut back by 3 bases and J by 7 bases.